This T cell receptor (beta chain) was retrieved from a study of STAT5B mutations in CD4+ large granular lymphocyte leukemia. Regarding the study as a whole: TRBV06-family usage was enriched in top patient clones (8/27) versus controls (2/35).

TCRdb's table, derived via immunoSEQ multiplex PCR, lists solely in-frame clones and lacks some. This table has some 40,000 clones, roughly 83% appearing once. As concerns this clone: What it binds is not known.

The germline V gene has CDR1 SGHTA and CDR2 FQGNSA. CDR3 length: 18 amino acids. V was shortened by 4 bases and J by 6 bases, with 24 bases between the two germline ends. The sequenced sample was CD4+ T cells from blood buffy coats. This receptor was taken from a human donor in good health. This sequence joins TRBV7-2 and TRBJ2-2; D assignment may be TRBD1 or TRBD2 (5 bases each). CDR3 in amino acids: CASSWGRTFLVGAGELFF. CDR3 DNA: TGTGCCAGCAGCTGGGGCCGGACTTTTCTCGTTGGGGCCGGGGAGCTGTTTTTT.